Below are 32 T cell receptor beta chains sequenced from a single sample in a study of blood T cell repertoires in COVID-19. Data came from immunoSEQ multiplex PCR; TCRdb stores just in-frame clones and leaves some out. The sample carries 130,000 or so clones, about 80% recorded once. Sequences were obtained from peripheral blood. These receptors all come from a woman of 80 years or more with acute or convalescent COVID-19.

A few counts support this clone. J is TRBJ1-5 and V is TRBV18, with D perhaps TRBD1 (5 bases). CDR1 is KGHSH and CDR2 is LQKENI in the germline V gene. Deletions cut 1 base from V and 6 bases from J, with 16 bases between. The CDR3 has 16 residues. CDR3 amino acids: CASSPQAGRVGQPQHF. CDR3 DNA: TGTGCCAGCTCACCACAAGCCGGCAGGGTCGGTCAGCCCCAGCATTTT.

The CDR3 reads CASSFGTEGGYTF. CDR3 bases: TGTGCCAGCAGCTTTGGGACAGAAGGGGGCTACACCTTC. The J gene is TRBJ1-2, the V gene TRBV7-2; TRBD1 aligns across 7 bases. This CDR3 is 13 amino acids long. The germline V gene has CDR1 SGHTA and CDR2 FQGNSA. The V gene end was trimmed by 3 bases and the J gene end by 8 bases; junction bases not matched to a gene: 6.

This sequence joins TRBV6-5 and TRBJ1-2; possibly TRBD1 for D (5 bases). V shed 4 bases and J shed 6 bases, with 9 bases lying between them. CDR1 MNHEY and CDR2 SVGAGI come from the germline V gene. This CDR3 region has 12 residues. CDR3 residues: CASSSGNHGYTF. The CDR3 nucleotides read TGTGCCAGCAGTTCAGGGAATCATGGCTACACCTTC.

The CDR3 here is CASSEALNTEAFF. The DNA for the CDR3 is TGTGCCAGCTCAGAGGCACTGAACACTGAAGCTTTCTTT. The gene calls are TRBV18 and TRBJ1-1, with unresolved D. Germline V CDR1 and CDR2: KGHSH, LQKENI. V lost 5 bases to trimming and J lost 0 bases, with 7 bases between them. The CDR3 totals 13 residues.

The chain joins TRBV7-3 to TRBJ2-2, with D maybe TRBD2 (5 bases). The CDR3 totals 15 residues. CDR1 and CDR2 (germline): SGHTA, FQGTGA. The DNA for the CDR3 is TGTGCGAGCGGTCCCACGGGGTGGATGACCGGGGAGCTGTTTTTT. Translated, it gives CASGPTGWMTGELFF. Looking up the rest from reference TRBV7-3 and TRBJ2-2 gives the full variable domain: GAGVSQTPSNKVTEKGKYVELRCDPISGHTALYWYRQSLGQGPEFLIYFQGTGAADDSGLPNDRFFAVRPEGSVSTLKIQRTERGDSAVYLCASGPTGWMTGELFFGEGSRLTVL.

The CDR3 nucleotides are TGTGCCAGCAGCCTTCTGACAGTGAACACTGAAGCTTTCTTT. It is translated as CASSLLTVNTEAFF. This chain joins TRBV9 and TRBJ1-1; a weak D match, TRBD1 (5 bases). CDR1 and CDR2 (germline): SGDLS, YYNGEE. The CDR3 runs 14 residues. V lost 4 bases and J lost 0, with 10 bases in between.

V gene TRBV20-1 combines with J gene TRBJ1-1; 8 positions match TRBD1. The length of the CDR3 is 17 residues. V lost 3 bases and J lost 0; bases outside the gene matches: 12. Germline loops: CDR1 DFQATT, CDR2 SNEGSKA (reference sequence). In DNA, the CDR3 is TGCAGTGCTAGTGGTGCAGGGGGCATTTTAATGAACACTGAAGCTTTCTTT. Translation gives CSASGAGGILMNTEAFF.

In its sample, this clone was seen a few times. The rearrangement uses TRBV6-2 or TRBV6-3 and TRBJ1-2; possible D gene TRBD1, 5 bases. The CDR3 sequence is 15 residues long. Trimming cost V 0 bases and J 8 bases, with 16 bases left between them. Germline assignment: CDR1 MNHEY and CDR2 SVGEGT. CDR3 nucleotides: TGTGCCAGCAGTTACTCGAACGGGGGATACGGCGGCTACACCTTC. The encoded protein is CASSYSNGGYGGYTF.

V usage is TRBV6-5 and J usage is TRBJ2-7; 8 bases align to TRBD1. Looked up from germline, CDR1 is MNHEY and CDR2 is SVGAGI. With V trimmed by 7 bases and J by 3 bases, 8 bases remained unmatched. This CDR3 is 14 amino acids long. CDR3: CASTRRGQGYEQYF. CDR3 DNA: TGTGCCAGCACCCGGCGCGGACAGGGCTACGAGCAGTACTTC.

J is TRBJ2-1 and V is TRBV6-5; TRBD2 aligns across 7 bases. The germline CDR1 and CDR2 sequences are MNHEY and SVGAGI. The CDR3 length is 14 residues. J was trimmed by 4 bases and V by 6 bases; bases with no gene match: 6. DNA for the CDR3: TGTGCCAGCAGGACCGGGGGGTCATACAATGAGCAGTTCTTC. Amino acid sequence: CASRTGGSYNEQFF.

The rearrangement joins TRBV7-2 to TRBJ1-6; D is unresolved. The CDR3 totals 14 residues. The V gene's germline CDR1 is SGHTA and CDR2 FQGNSA. V was shortened by 3 bases and J by 5 bases, with 8 bases between the two germline ends. CDR3 loop: CASSFGSHNSPLHF. For the CDR3, the DNA is TGTGCCAGCAGCTTCGGGTCACATAATTCACCCCTCCACTTT.

CDR3: CASSAWTQVTIYF. CDR3 DNA: TGTGCCAGCAGCGCATGGACTCAGGTCACCATATATTTT. The chain joins TRBV6-2 or TRBV6-3 to TRBJ1-3, with no clear D. Germline V gives CDR1 MNHEY, CDR2 SVGEGT. V lost 6 bases and J 9 bases, leaving 15 bases between the germline ends. This CDR3 is 13 amino acids long.

The chain uses TRBV11-1 and TRBJ1-2, with 9 bases fitting TRBD1. The CDR3 covers 13 residues. The J segment lost 8 bases and the V segment lost 7 bases, leaving 8 bases of the junction unmatched. Germline CDR1 SGHAT, CDR2 FQDESV (reference sequence). The CDR3 DNA reads as TGTGCCAGCACAGAGAAGGACAGGGGCGGCTACACCTTC. Amino acid sequence: CASTEKDRGGYTF.

The genes are TRBV7-2 and TRBJ2-1; 10 bases are a match to TRBD2. This CDR3 spans 17 amino acids. With V trimmed by 1 base and J by 3 bases, 6 bases remained unmatched. CDR1 and CDR2 (germline): SGHTA, FQGNSA. For the CDR3, the DNA is TGTGCCAGCAGCTTAGAGTTGGCTAGCGGGGGCTACAATGAGCAGTTCTTC. Amino acid sequence: CASSLELASGGYNEQFF.

The chain joins TRBV6-1 to TRBJ1-2; 7 nucleotides match TRBD1. Germline trimming cut 2 bases from V and 2 bases from J; bases unmatched to any gene: 5. Germline lookup yields CDR1 MNHNS and CDR2 SASEGT. The CDR3 runs to 15 residues. The CDR3 loop is CASSEHGQVNYGYTF. The CDR3, as DNA: TGTGCCAGCAGTGAACACGGACAGGTCAACTATGGCTACACCTTC.

This chain links TRBV5-6 with TRBJ1-5, with D maybe TRBD1 (6 bases). The CDR3 covers 16 residues. The V and J ends lost 4 bases and 3 bases respectively, with 17 bases between them. CDR1 is SGHDT and CDR2 is YYEEEE in the germline V gene. The CDR3 spells CASSDGRGQFNQPQHF. Written as DNA, the CDR3 is TGTGCCAGCAGCGACGGCCGAGGACAGTTCAATCAGCCCCAGCATTTT.

The V gene is TRBV11-1, the J gene TRBJ2-6; D not certain. Germline V gene sequence: CDR1 SGHAT, CDR2 FQDESV (reference sequence). The CDR3 is 16 amino acids. V was pared by 0 bases and J by 6 bases, with 12 bases between. CDR3 DNA: TGTGCCAGCAGCTTAGCGAATAATCCAGTGGCCAACGTCCTGACTTTC. Protein sequence: CASSLANNPVANVLTF.

The V gene is TRBV15, the J gene TRBJ2-5; 8 bases are shared with TRBD2. V was clipped by 1 base and J by 0 bases; unmatched bases: 4. In germline, CDR1 is LNHNV, CDR2 YYDKDF (reference sequence). This CDR3 comprises 16 residues. CDR3 DNA: TGTGCCACCAGCAGAGCTGGCGGGGGGAACCAAGAGACCCAGTACTTC. This translates into CATSRAGGGNQETQYF.

Worth noting for this clone: A read error may produce the germline difference seen at one junction end. The chain employs TRBV18 and TRBJ1-2; no reliable D call. Looked up from germline, CDR1 is KGHSH and CDR2 is LQKENI. The CDR3 spans 12 residues. The CDR3 reads CASSPNDYGYTF. CDR3 DNA sequence: TGTGCCAGCTCACCCAACGACTACGGCTACACCTTC.

This clone was detected only once. This chain links TRBV23-1 with TRBJ2-7, with TRBD1 matching 7 bases. TRBV23-1 is recorded as an ORF, its role being uncertain. V trimming: 4 bases; J trimming: 4 bases; junction bases outside the gene matches: 19. The CDR3 has 18 residues. The CDR3 DNA reads as TGCGCCAGCAGTCGACCTGTGGACCGGGACAGACGTCCTTACGAGCAGTACTTC. It codes for CASSRPVDRDRRPYEQYF.

The rearrangement uses TRBV19 and TRBJ1-6; 8 bases map to TRBD1. The junction had 2 bases not matched to a gene; V was cut back by 3 bases and J by 1 base. The length of the CDR3 is 16 residues. CDR1 is LNHDA, CDR2 SQIVND, per germline (reference sequence). Here the CDR3 reads CASSIQGASYNSPLHF. The CDR3 DNA sequence: TGTGCCAGTAGTATCCAGGGGGCTTCCTATAATTCACCCCTCCACTTT.

This clone has just one count. The chain is built from TRBV10-3 and TRBJ1-2, with TRBD1 matching over 9 bases. This CDR3 is built from 14 residues. Germline CDR1 reads ENHRY; CDR2 reads SYGVKD. The ends lost 5 bases at V and 3 bases at J; junction bases unmatched: 4. CDR3 nucleotides: TGTGCCATCAGTCCCACAGGGGGCGACTATGGCTACACCTTC. This sequence encodes CAISPTGGDYGYTF.

This chain uses TRBV19 with TRBJ1-2, with D possibly TRBD1 on 5 matching bases. The CDR3 totals 18 residues. Germline values: CDR1 LNHDA, CDR2 SQIVND (reference sequence). Trimming took off 5 bases at V and 4 bases at J, with 26 bases between the two ends. In nucleotides, the CDR3 is TGTGCCAGTAGTTTGTACGGGGGGAGGACCGACAGCCCCTATGGCTACACCTTC. This encodes CASSLYGGRTDSPYGYTF.

V usage is TRBV13 and J usage is TRBJ1-3, with 9 bases aligning to TRBD1. The germline V gene encodes CDR1 PRHDT and CDR2 FYEKMQ (reference sequence). J lost 3 bases, V lost 4 bases, and 4 bases had no gene match. The CDR3 contains 15 residues. In nucleotides, the CDR3 is TGTGCCAGCAGCTCGGACAGGGGAATTGGAAACACCATATATTTT. It translates to CASSSDRGIGNTIYF.

The chain couples TRBV2 to TRBJ1-2, with 8 bases fitting TRBD1. J lost 4 bases, V lost 5 bases, and 6 bases had no gene match. This CDR3 comprises 14 residues. Per the germline V gene, CDR1 is SNHLY and CDR2 is FYNNEI. The CDR3 protein is CASSSGQGTYGYTF. DNA of the CDR3: TGTGCCAGCAGTAGTGGACAGGGAACCTATGGCTACACCTTC. The whole variable domain, filled in from reference TRBV2 and TRBJ1-2, reads EPEVTQTPSHQVTQMGQEVILRCVPISNHLYFYWYRQILGQKVEFLVSFYNNEISEKSEIFDDQFSVERPDGSNFTLKIRSTKLEDSAMYFCASSSGQGTYGYTFGSGTRLTVV.

Only one count was recorded for this clone. The rearrangement joins TRBV19 to TRBJ2-3, with 8 bases matching TRBD1. The germline V gene encodes CDR1 LNHDA and CDR2 SQIVND (reference sequence). The CDR3 is 19 amino acids. The V gene end was trimmed by 4 bases and the J gene end by 1 base; junction bases not matched to a gene: 16. The CDR3 DNA reads as TGTGCCAGTAGTAACCTCTATGGATTTATGGACAGGGGCACAGATACGCAGTATTTT. Its protein product is CASSNLYGFMDRGTDTQYF.

The chain recombines TRBV9 with TRBJ2-1; tentative D call: TRBD1 (6 bases). This CDR3 region has 16 residues. V was shortened by 3 bases and J by 1 base, with 14 bases between the two germline ends. From germline, CDR1 is SGDLS and CDR2 YYNGEE. The CDR3 DNA follows: TGTGCCAGCAGCGGGGGAACAGGGAAGTCCTACAATGAGCAGTTCTTC. Translation gives CASSGGTGKSYNEQFF.

CDR3 sequence: CASSQDRQGFQPQHF. Here the CDR3 DNA reads TGTGCCAGCAGCCAAGACCGGCAGGGGTTTCAGCCCCAGCATTTT. The rearrangement joins TRBV3-1 (or the pseudogene TRBV3-2) to TRBJ1-5; D might be TRBD1 (6 bases). From germline, CDR1 is LGHDT and CDR2 YNNKEL (reference sequence). The CDR3 extends over 15 amino acids. Trimming left V 0 bases short and J 6 bases short, with 12 bases between.

V is TRBV7-2 and J is TRBJ2-6; TRBD1 is a possible D gene (6 bases). CDR3 length: 17 residues. In germline, CDR1 is SGHTA, CDR2 FQGNSA. The V and J ends lost 5 bases and 1 base respectively, with 15 bases between them. In DNA, the CDR3 is TGTGCCAGCAGCAAAGGACAGACCCTTTCTGGGGCCAACGTCCTGACTTTC. Translating gives CASSKGQTLSGANVLTF.

This rearrangement joins TRBV3-1 (or the pseudogene TRBV3-2) to TRBJ1-4; D unclear. Trimming removed 1 base from V and 4 bases from J, with 19 bases in between. This CDR3 comprises 18 residues. The germline V gene has CDR1 LGHDT and CDR2 YNNKEL (reference sequence). As DNA, the CDR3 is TGTGCCAGCAGCCAAGCCCGCGGAAGAGGGAGAGGTAATGAAAAACTGTTTTTT. This encodes CASSQARGRGRGNEKLFF.

The gene calls are TRBV21-1 and TRBJ1-1. TRBV21-1 is a pseudogene. This CDR3 spans 16 amino acids. The CDR3 loop reads CASSKARGVFSTEAFF. DNA of the CDR3: TGTGCCAGCAGCAAAGCGCGGGGGGTCTTTAGTACTGAAGCTTTCTTT.

V gene TRBV29-1 combines with J gene TRBJ1-2, with 7 bases fitting TRBD1. Germline lookup yields CDR1 SQVTM and CDR2 ANQGSEA. The CDR3 runs to 13 residues. J gave up 2 bases and V 6 bases, and 6 bases lay outside the gene matches. The CDR3, as DNA: TGCAGCGTGGCCTCCAGGGGGAACTATGGCTACACCTTC. Protein product: CSVASRGNYGYTF.